This entry lists 9 T cell receptor beta chains sequenced from one sample in a study of T cell changes during pregnancy in multiple sclerosis. Generated by immunoSEQ multiplex PCR, the TCRdb table keeps only in-frame clones and is missing some. This table holds about 36,000 clones, 90% to 95% found once. The material was CD4+ T cells from peripheral blood mononuclear cells, obtained in the second trimester of pregnancy. All receptors come from a female donor in good health, enrolled as a control in a pregnancy study.

Details on this clone: This sample also contains other DNA sequences that code for the same CDR3. This chain uses TRBV9 with TRBJ2-1; 8 nucleotides align to TRBD2. Germline CDR1 SGDLS, CDR2 YYNGEE. The V and J ends lost 0 bases and 10 bases, in that order; junction bases with no gene match: 3. This CDR3 is built from 13 residues. CDR3 DNA sequence: TGTGCCAGCAGCGTAGATCTAGCGGGCGAGCAGTTCTTC. Amino acids: CASSVDLAGEQFF.

The CDR3 nucleotides are TGCGCCAGCAGCCAAGTGGGACTAGCGGGGGCCCGCACACCCGGGGAGCTGTTTTTT. Protein sequence: CASSQVGLAGARTPGELFF. The chain combines TRBV4-1 with TRBJ2-2; 14 nucleotides line up with TRBD2. The CDR3 runs to 19 residues. Germline V gene lookup returns CDR1 MGHRA and CDR2 YSYEKL. With 1 base clipped from V and 6 bases from J, the junction kept 10 bases outside the gene matches.

CDR3 amino acids: CASSRGGTGGTEAFF. As DNA, the CDR3 is TGTGCCAGCAGCCGGGGCGGGACAGGGGGCACTGAAGCTTTCTTT. V gene TRBV5-4 combines with J gene TRBJ1-1; 11 bases fit TRBD1. J lost 4 bases, V lost 4 bases, and 6 bases had no gene match. Per germline, CDR1 SGHNT and CDR2 YYREEE (reference sequence). The CDR3 sequence is 15 residues long.

V is TRBV2 and J is TRBJ2-1; D is unresolved. This CDR3 contains 11 residues. Trimming pared 6 bases from V and 8 bases from J, leaving 8 bases between. The V gene's germline CDR1 is SNHLY and CDR2 FYNNEI. CDR3 residues: CASRLSDEQFF. CDR3 coding DNA: TGTGCCAGCAGGCTCAGTGATGAGCAGTTCTTC.

This CDR3 reads CSVHLLGASDYGYTF. CDR3 coding DNA: TGCAGCGTGCACCTCCTGGGGGCCTCCGACTATGGCTACACCTTC. The chain combines TRBV29-1 with TRBJ1-2; D may be TRBD1 (6 bases). Germline V gene sequence: CDR1 SQVTM, CDR2 ANQGSEA. V was cut by 6 bases and J by 3 bases, with 20 bases left in between. The CDR3 covers 15 residues.

V gene TRBV25-1 combines with J gene TRBJ2-7; a weak D match, TRBD2 (7 bases). The germline gives CDR1 MGHDK, CDR2 SYGVNS. The CDR3 runs 15 residues. V was cut by 7 bases and J by 0 bases, with 16 bases left in between. CDR3 sequence: CASNLRGGYSYEQYF. The CDR3 region has the DNA TGTGCCAGCAACCTCAGGGGAGGGTACTCCTACGAGCAGTACTTC.

The chain has TRBV7-9 and TRBJ1-2, with 9 positions matching TRBD1. The CDR3 consists of 15 residues. Germline values: CDR1 SEHNR, CDR2 FQNEAQ (reference sequence). V lost 5 bases to trimming and J lost 4 bases; unmatched junction nucleotides: 8. The CDR3 region has the DNA TGTGCCAGCAGCACCCGACAGGGGGTGAGCTATGGCTACACCTTC. Residues: CASSTRQGVSYGYTF.

The chain joins TRBV10-3 to TRBJ2-7; TRBD1 might be the D (5 bases). In germline, CDR1 is ENHRY, CDR2 SYGVKD. The CDR3 is made up of 14 amino acids. Trimming stripped 9 bases from V and 2 bases from J, with 17 bases between. CDR3 DNA: TGTGCCATGGGGAAGACAGTTCAACCCTACGAGCAGTACTTC. Protein product: CAMGKTVQPYEQYF.

J is TRBJ2-1 and V is TRBV11-2, with 11 bases fitting TRBD2. This CDR3 region has 17 residues. V was pared by 8 bases and J by 5 bases, with 14 bases of the junction left unmatched. The germline V gene encodes CDR1 SGHAT and CDR2 FQNNGV. Here the CDR3 reads CASALRALAGGDNEQFF. The CDR3, as DNA: TGTGCCAGCGCCCTTAGGGCCCTAGCGGGGGGCGACAATGAGCAGTTCTTC.